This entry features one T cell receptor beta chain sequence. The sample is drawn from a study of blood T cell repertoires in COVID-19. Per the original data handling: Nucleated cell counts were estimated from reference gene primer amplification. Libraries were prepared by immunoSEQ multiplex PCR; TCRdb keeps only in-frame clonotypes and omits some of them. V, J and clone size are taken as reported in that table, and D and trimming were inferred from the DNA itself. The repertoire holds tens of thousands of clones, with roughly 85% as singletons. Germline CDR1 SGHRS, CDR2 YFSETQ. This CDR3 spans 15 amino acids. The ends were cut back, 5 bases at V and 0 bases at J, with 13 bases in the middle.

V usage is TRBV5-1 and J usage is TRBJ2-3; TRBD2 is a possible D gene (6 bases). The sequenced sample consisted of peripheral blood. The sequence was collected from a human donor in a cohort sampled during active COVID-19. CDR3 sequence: CASRSTGDSTDTQYF. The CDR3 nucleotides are TGCGCCAGCAGGTCAACGGGGGACAGCACAGATACGCAGTATTTT.